A single sample gave rise to the 4 T cell receptor beta chains below, sequenced in a study of Ad26.COV2.S vaccination and SARS-CoV-2 variants. Treatment in this sample: about 20 received Ad26.COV2.S at low or high dose, single or two shots; roughly 5 received placebo; per-sample allocation not given. Day 63 after the first injection of vaccine or placebo was the sampling time. This table comes from immunoSEQ multiplex PCR, and its TCRdb copy is limited to in-frame clones, with some not included. The table shows roughly 320,000 clones, with 85% occurring only once. This specimen was peripheral blood, taken in a trial of Ad26.COV2.S vaccine versus placebo. Receptors were obtained from a person aged 18-65 years who received the Ad26.COV2.S COVID-19 vaccine or a placebo.

This chain joins TRBV19 and TRBJ2-2, with 9 nucleotides matching TRBD2. V shed 6 bases and J 6 bases; nucleotides not matched to a gene: 8. The CDR3 has 15 amino acids. Germline V lookup: CDR1 LNHDA, CDR2 SQIVND (reference sequence). The CDR3 DNA reads TGTGCCAGTAGCCCCGGGACTAGCAAAGCCGGGGAGCTGTTTTTT. Translation: CASSPGTSKAGELFF.

The V and J genes are TRBV18 and TRBJ1-1, with D possibly matching TRBD1 (6 bases). This CDR3 has 14 amino acids. Germline CDR1 reads KGHSH; CDR2 reads LQKENI. The V end was cut by 3 bases, the J end by 5 bases, with 13 bases between. CDR3 in amino acids: CASSPRRGGTEAFF. DNA of the CDR3: TGTGCCAGCTCACCCCGCAGGGGAGGGACTGAAGCTTTCTTT.

The chain employs TRBV5-1 and TRBJ1-5, with D possibly being TRBD1 (6 bases). The CDR3 runs 15 residues. Germline lookup yields CDR1 SGHRS and CDR2 YFSETQ. The V end lost 1 base, the J end lost 7 bases, and 15 bases lay between the germline ends. The CDR3: CASSLNGARGQPQHF. CDR3 coding DNA: TGCGCCAGCAGCTTGAATGGGGCCAGGGGACAGCCCCAGCATTTT.

CDR3 in DNA: TGTGCCAGCAGCGAAGCTAGCGGGGGGGCTTCTGAGCAGTTCTTC. Protein product: CASSEASGGASEQFF. V is TRBV7-9 and J is TRBJ2-1; TRBD2 aligns across 12 bases. Unmatched junction bases numbered 8, after V lost 5 bases and J lost 9 bases. The germline CDR1 and CDR2 sequences are SEHNR and FQNEAQ (reference sequence). The CDR3 length is 15 residues.